The 24 T cell receptor beta chains in this list originate from one sample, sequenced in a study of blood T cells in healthy people across ages. Through a sample-barcoded 5' primer and a J-beta primer mix, a second PCR was run for roughly 6 to 12 cycles. TCRdb re-called the 5' RACE reads through MiXCR, storing one row per CDR3 protein. The data hold almost 800,000 distinct CDR3 sequences, with 58% observed a single time. Sequencing was done on a sample of blood. The receptor source for this set is a man aged 30 to 45 in good health.

This clonotype was counted only a few times. The CDR3 DNA is TGTGCCAGCACCTATCTGGGGGGGACTTACGAGCAGTACTTC. Translated: CASTYLGGTYEQYF. The V gene is TRBV12-3 or TRBV12-4, the J gene TRBJ2-7; TRBD2 matches at 7 bases. The V segment lost 7 bases and the J segment 4 bases; nucleotides outside the gene matches: 10. The CDR3 spans 14 residues.

V and J are TRBV27 and TRBJ2-5; 10 nucleotides align to TRBD2. V was pared by 1 base and J by 5 bases, with 10 bases of the junction left unmatched. There are 17 residues in the CDR3. The germline gives CDR1 MNHEY, CDR2 SMNVEV (reference sequence). CDR3 region: CASSLLVAGGLGETQYF. CDR3 sequence (DNA): TGTGCCAGCAGTTTATTGGTAGCGGGGGGCCTAGGGGAGACCCAGTACTTC.

This clonotype was seen more than once but under ten times. The chain recombines TRBV20-1 with TRBJ1-5; 7 nucleotides line up with TRBD1. The germline V gene encodes CDR1 DFQATT and CDR2 SNEGSKA (reference sequence). The CDR3 extends over 13 amino acids. The J segment lost 5 bases and the V segment lost 8 bases, leaving 9 bases of the junction unmatched. CDR3 in DNA: TGCAGTCTTACAGGGGACAACGATCAGCCCCAGCATTTT. Translation gives CSLTGDNDQPQHF.

The chain is built from TRBV20-1 and TRBJ2-3; 10 bases agree with TRBD2. CDR3 length: 16 residues. The trim removed 6 bases at V and 2 bases at J, leaving 11 bases unmatched. The germline gives CDR1 DFQATT, CDR2 SNEGSKA (reference sequence). The CDR3 sequence is CSAILIAGGLTDTQYF. CDR3 bases: TGCAGTGCCATATTGATAGCGGGAGGCCTCACAGATACGCAGTATTTT.

This clonotype has just one count. One junction end does not reproduce the germline sequence, and a read error may be involved. This chain connects TRBV20-1 to TRBJ2-1; TRBD2 matches 9 bases. CDR1 is DFQATT and CDR2 is SNEGSKA in the germline V gene (reference sequence). The CDR3 contains 14 residues. The CDR3 reads CSASLREGFNGQFF. The CDR3 bases are TGCAGTGCTAGTTTGCGGGAGGGTTTCAATGGGCAGTTCTTC.

This clonotype was detected a few times. This chain links TRBV10-3 with TRBJ2-1; D perhaps matches TRBD2 (5 bases). The CDR3 has 16 residues. Per the germline V gene, CDR1 is ENHRY and CDR2 is SYGVKD. V was trimmed by 2 bases and J by 7 bases, leaving 18 bases between them. The CDR3 region is CAISEGGSAIWNEQFF. CDR3 nucleotides: TGTGCCATCAGTGAGGGAGGAAGCGCGATTTGGAATGAGCAGTTCTTC.

In this sample, this clonotype turned up many times. The chain couples TRBV5-1 to TRBJ2-7; D unresolved. Germline values: CDR1 SGHRS, CDR2 YFSETQ. Trimming shortened V by 1 base and J by 5 bases, and 4 bases separated the two germline ends. The CDR3 sequence is 11 residues long. In DNA, the CDR3 is TGCGCCAGCAGCTTGAGCGACGAGCAGTACTTC. It is translated as CASSLSDEQYF.

The table lists this clonotype with a count of one. The chain recombines TRBV20-1 with TRBJ2-7, with 12 bases fitting TRBD2. Trimming at V came to 0 bases and at J to 3 bases, leaving 9 bases not matched to a gene. This CDR3 has 17 amino acids. Per germline, CDR1 DFQATT and CDR2 SNEGSKA (reference sequence). The CDR3 DNA reads TGCAGTGCTAGAGATTTCCCCCGGACTAGCGGGAACTACGAGCAGTACTTC. It codes for CSARDFPRTSGNYEQYF.

The V and J genes are TRBV9 and TRBJ2-5, with D perhaps matching TRBD2 (5 bases). The length of the CDR3 is 14 residues. V lost 3 bases to trimming and J lost 5 bases, with 14 bases between them. Germline V CDR1 and CDR2: SGDLS, YYNGEE. This CDR3 reads CASSARPTGETQYF. CDR3 DNA: TGTGCCAGCAGCGCGAGACCGACGGGGGAGACCCAGTACTTC.

The chain recombines TRBV27 with TRBJ2-4, with 8 bases aligning to TRBD1. Trimming at V came to 6 bases and at J to 13 bases, leaving 14 bases not matched to a gene. Germline loops: CDR1 MNHEY, CDR2 SMNVEV (reference sequence). The CDR3 runs 14 residues. The DNA for the CDR3 is TGTGCCAGCAGGCGGGACAGGTTGACCTACGGGCAGTACTTC. Encoded protein: CASRRDRLTYGQYF.

The chain combines TRBV7-2 with TRBJ2-5; D might be TRBD1 or TRBD2, each matching 6 bases. Germline CDR1 SGHTA, CDR2 FQGNSA. Trimming removed 6 bases from V and 11 bases from J, with 22 bases in between. This CDR3 has 14 amino acids. Here the CDR3 DNA reads TGTGCCAGCAGAAAGGGGGGCGAGGATTCGGGGCAGTACTTC. As protein: CASRKGGEDSGQYF.

The chain links TRBV18 to TRBJ2-7; possibly TRBD1 for D (5 bases). This CDR3 spans 15 amino acids. V was cut by 1 base and J by 6 bases, with 16 bases left in between. Germline V CDR1 and CDR2: KGHSH, LQKENI. DNA for the CDR3: TGTGCCAGCTCACCACGGGCGGCAGGGTTCGTCGAGCAGTACTTC. It specifies CASSPRAAGFVEQYF.

The CDR3 DNA reads TGCGCCAGCAGCCAAGAGCCGGGCGAGACCCAGTACTTC. Translated: CASSQEPGETQYF. The chain combines TRBV4-1 with TRBJ2-5; D is unresolved. Trimming took 0 bases from V and 5 from J, leaving 7 bases between them. This CDR3 spans 13 amino acids. Germline CDR1 and CDR2: MGHRA and YSYEKL.

The chain joins TRBV9 to TRBJ2-1, with TRBD2 matching over 13 bases. The CDR3 is made up of 15 amino acids. The V gene's germline CDR1 is SGDLS and CDR2 YYNGEE. V lost 0 bases, J lost 10 bases, and 4 bases stayed unmatched. CDR3 region: CASSVAGLAGREQFF. For the CDR3, the DNA is TGTGCCAGCAGCGTAGCGGGACTAGCGGGAAGGGAGCAGTTCTTC. The full variable domain, its missing parts supplied by reference TRBV9 and TRBJ2-1, is DSGVTQTPKHLITATGQRVTLRCSPRSGDLSVYWYQQSLDQGLQFLIQYYNGEERAKGNILERFSAQQFPDLHSELNLSSLELGDSALYFCASSVAGLAGREQFFGPGTRLTVL.

This clonotype has just a few counts. V and J are TRBV28 and TRBJ2-7; D not certain. The CDR3 is 14 amino acids. Between the trimmed V and J ends, which lost 7 bases and 0 bases, there was a span of 13 bases. The germline gives CDR1 MDHEN, CDR2 SYDVKM. The CDR3 DNA follows: TGTGCCAGCATCCTCGATGGTAGCTCCTACGAGCAGTACTTC. This codes for CASILDGSSYEQYF.

A few counts support this clonotype. The chain carries TRBV6-2 or TRBV6-3 and TRBJ2-7; 9 nucleotides line up with TRBD2. TRBJ2-5 explains the end of the DNA better; the J call may be wrong. Germline V gene lookup returns CDR1 MNHEY and CDR2 SVGEGT. The CDR3 sequence is 13 residues long. The CDR3 coding sequence is TGTGCCAGCTTAGCGGGGGCTGTGGAGACCCAGTACTTC. Translating it yields CASLAGAVETQYF.

This clonotype occurred many times. The gene calls are TRBV30 and TRBJ2-1; D may be TRBD1 (5 bases). The V and J ends lost 0 bases and 11 bases respectively, with 20 bases between them. Germline assignment: CDR1 GTSNPN and CDR2 SVGIG (reference sequence). The CDR3 has 15 amino acids. The CDR3 DNA follows: TGTGCCTGGAGTGTACCAGGGATCCTCACCCAACAGCAGTTCTTC. Translated, it gives CAWSVPGILTQQQFF.

The V and J genes are TRBV18 and TRBJ2-4; D perhaps matches TRBD1 (6 bases). The end of the DNA fits TRBJ2-7 better, so the J call may be wrong. CDR3 length equals 14 residues. Germline V CDR1 and CDR2: KGHSH, LQKENI. Here the CDR3 reads CASSPGTLAYEQYF. The CDR3 nucleotides read TGTGCCAGCTCTCCGGGGACACTAGCCTACGAGCAGTACTTC.

V gene TRBV5-1 combines with J gene TRBJ1-4; the D gene is possibly TRBD1 (5 bases). The CDR3 runs 14 residues. CDR1 is SGHRS, CDR2 YFSETQ, per germline. The V end lost 8 bases, the J end lost 5 bases, and 16 bases lay between the germline ends. The CDR3 loop reads CASRPGTGNEKLFF. CDR3 nucleotides: TGCGCCAGTCGACCCGGGACGGGGAATGAAAAACTGTTTTTT.

This rearrangement joins TRBV20-1 to TRBJ1-2; possible D gene TRBD1, 6 bases. This CDR3 has 11 amino acids. V lost 5 bases, J lost 8 bases, and 12 bases lay in between. Germline CDR1 DFQATT, CDR2 SNEGSKA (reference sequence). The CDR3 DNA reads TGCAGTGCTGGAGGACAGATAGGCTACACCTTC. Translation gives CSAGGQIGYTF.

V gene TRBV6-5 combines with J gene TRBJ1-4, with D maybe TRBD1 (6 bases). Trimming took off 4 bases at V and 10 bases at J, with 16 bases between the two ends. The CDR3 spans 14 residues. Germline-derived CDR1 and CDR2 are MNHEY and SVGAGI. CDR3 residues: CASSSVAGARKLFF. CDR3 in DNA: TGTGCCAGCAGTTCCGTCGCAGGGGCAAGAAAACTGTTTTTT.

The chain uses TRBV9 and TRBJ2-5; 7 nucleotides line up with TRBD1. The V gene's germline CDR1 is SGDLS and CDR2 YYNGEE. V was pared by 3 bases and J by 4 bases, with 3 bases of the junction left unmatched. The CDR3 has 13 residues. CDR3 amino acids: CASSAHRGETQYF. The CDR3 coding sequence is TGTGCCAGCAGCGCCCACAGGGGAGAGACCCAGTACTTC.

This clonotype was detected once. V usage is TRBV11-2 and J usage is TRBJ2-1; D is unresolved. Gene TRBJ2-7 matches the end of the DNA better, so the J call may be wrong. The CDR3 loop spans 15 amino acids. Per the germline V gene, CDR1 is SGHAT and CDR2 is FQNNGV. The CDR3 reads CASSLGPGVPYEQYF. DNA for the CDR3: TGTGCCAGCAGCTTGGGTCCTGGGGTACCCTACGAGCAGTACTTC.

The chain couples TRBV6-6 to TRBJ2-3; D may be TRBD2 (5 bases). Trimming cost V 6 bases and J 2 bases, with 9 bases left between them. Germline V CDR1 and CDR2: MNHNY, SVGAGI (reference sequence). CDR3 length equals 13 residues. DNA of the CDR3: TGTGCCAGCAGGGGAGCGTACACAGATACGCAGTATTTT. Translated: CASRGAYTDTQYF.